This T cell receptor beta chain derives from a study of CD8+ T cells in alopecia areata (dated by TCRdb to between 2018 and 2020). Some background on the complete study: The treated patients took part in an open-label pilot trial in which moderate-to-severe alopecia areata was treated with oral tofacitinib at 5 to 10 mg twice daily. Patients stayed on tofacitinib for 6 to 18 months and then had 6 months of follow-up off drug so that delayed response and recurrence could be assessed. To study T cell clonal expansion in alopecia areata, the researchers applied high-throughput TCRbeta sequencing to both the C3H/HeJ mouse model and human patients. On the human side, TCRbeta sequencing was run on scalp tissue and on sorted CD4+ and CD8+ peripheral blood T cells from healthy controls and from alopecia areata patients with either patchy or totalis/universalis disease. Biopsies were taken from tofacitinib-treated patients at baseline and at 4 and 24 weeks of treatment, and a later scalp biopsy was taken in several of the tofacitinib-treated patients. Scalp clonality was compared among normal scalp (n=4), patchy alopecia areata scalp (n=8), and alopecia totalis/universalis scalp (n=8). RNA was extracted with the PAXgene miRNA kit for fixed scalp, the miRNeasy kit for PBMCs, and the RNeasy kit for mouse skin. immunoSEQ multiplex PCR using 35 Vbeta forward primers and 13 Jbeta reverse primers was used to amplify TCRbeta CDR3 regions.

Counted from cysteine to phenylalanine, this CDR3 has 12 amino acids. Of the read, only the CDR3 DNA is kept; its 36 bases are in frame from base 1. CDR1 SGHDN and CDR2 FVKESK are derived from the germline V gene. V loses 1 base, J loses 9 bases, and the germline ends lie 7 bases apart. Regarding this clone: Its cognate antigen has yet to be identified. No clone much larger than this one lies a single base away; base qualities are absent.

Summary of the overall study and its limitations: Lesional scalp, especially in alopecia totalis/universalis, showed higher clonality and more expanded CD8+ clones than normal scalp, suggesting antigenic drive. Scalp TCR repertoire analysis is complicated because resident alphabeta T cells in normal human skin are also sequenced, whereas mouse skin is dominated by gammadelta T cells. Shared TCR sequences between patients were less evident than in mice, which may be partly attributable to HLA diversity in the patient population.

The meaning of the sample's time point label: baseline before oral tofacitinib. Lesional scalp punch biopsies and peripheral blood were obtained from alopecia areata patients. PBMCs were separated by density centrifugation and stained for CD3, CD4 and CD8, after which CD4+ and CD8+ T cells were sorted on a FACSAria. The receptor library was made with the immunoSEQ multiplex PCR assay. RNA was extracted from all samples and reverse transcribed into cDNA, which served as template for TCR sequencing. First-strand cDNA was synthesized with SuperScript III using a 2:1 mix of oligo-dT and random hexamers. Amplification bias was assessed with a synthetic immune receptor repertoire, and residual bias was removed computationally. For the original study's pipeline: Raw reads were preprocessed for error removal, and CDR3 was defined according to IMGT conventions as running from the conserved cysteine to phenylalanine. Clonality was computed by normalizing Shannon entropy by log2 of the number of productive unique TCRs and subtracting the result from 1. Whether scalp clones were CD4 or CD8 was inferred by matching scalp TCRbeta sequences against CD4 and CD8 repertoires sorted from blood. In TCRdb, the immuneACCESS table is reduced to in-frame sequences with V and J assigned. These tables do not hold every clone; where another copy was compared, an unresolved V gene accounts for under half, and the others remain unexplained. V and J calls plus clone size are reproduced from that table; the DNA served to infer D and trimming. Across this sample there are about 180,000 clones, with 65% to 75% seen only once. About an eighth of the sample is taken by the ten largest.

The clonotype comes from a human donor with alopecia areata. The sequencing used CD8+ T cells sorted from blood, collected at week 0. The chain couples TRBV14 to TRBJ1-5; the D gene assignment is ambiguous. The CDR3 corresponds to CASSQGFGPQHF. The DNA sequence is given as TGTGCCAGCAGCCAAGGTTTCGGGCCCCAGCATTTT. The variable domain in full, with residues beyond the CDR3 obtained from the reference TRBV14 and TRBJ1-5 genes, is EAGVTQFPSHSVIEKGQTVTLRCDPISGHDNLYWYRRVMGKEIKFLLHFVKESKQDESGMPNNRFLAERTGGTYSTLKVQPAELEDSGVYFCASSQGFGPQHFGDGTRLSIL.